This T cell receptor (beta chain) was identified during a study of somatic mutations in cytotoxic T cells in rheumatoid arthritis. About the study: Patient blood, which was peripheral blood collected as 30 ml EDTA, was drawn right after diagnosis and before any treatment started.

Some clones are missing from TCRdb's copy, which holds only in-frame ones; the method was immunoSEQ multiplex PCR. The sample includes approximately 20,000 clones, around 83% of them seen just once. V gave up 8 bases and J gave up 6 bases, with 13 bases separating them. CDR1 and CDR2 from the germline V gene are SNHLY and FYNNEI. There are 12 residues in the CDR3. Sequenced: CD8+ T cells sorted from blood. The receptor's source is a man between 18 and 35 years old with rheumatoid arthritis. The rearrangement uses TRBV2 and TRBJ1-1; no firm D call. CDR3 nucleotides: TGTGCCAGCTGCCCCCCCAGCCCTGAAGCTTTCTTT. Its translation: CASCPPSPEAFF.